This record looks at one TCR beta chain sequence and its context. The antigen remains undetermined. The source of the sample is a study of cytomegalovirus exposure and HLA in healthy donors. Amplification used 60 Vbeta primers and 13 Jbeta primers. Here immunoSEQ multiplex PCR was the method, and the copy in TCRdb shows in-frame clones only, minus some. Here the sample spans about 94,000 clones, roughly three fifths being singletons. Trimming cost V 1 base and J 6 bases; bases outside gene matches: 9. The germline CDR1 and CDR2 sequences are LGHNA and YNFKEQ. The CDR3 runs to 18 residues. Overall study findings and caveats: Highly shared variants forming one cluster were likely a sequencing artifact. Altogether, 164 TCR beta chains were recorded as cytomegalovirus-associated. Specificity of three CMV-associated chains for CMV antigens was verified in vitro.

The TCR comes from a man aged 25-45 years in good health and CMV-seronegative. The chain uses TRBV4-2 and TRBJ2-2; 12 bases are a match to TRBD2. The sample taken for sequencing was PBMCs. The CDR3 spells CASSQGLLTSGGSGELFF. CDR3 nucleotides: TGTGCCAGCAGCCAAGGGTTACTGACTAGCGGGGGCTCCGGGGAGCTGTTTTTT.